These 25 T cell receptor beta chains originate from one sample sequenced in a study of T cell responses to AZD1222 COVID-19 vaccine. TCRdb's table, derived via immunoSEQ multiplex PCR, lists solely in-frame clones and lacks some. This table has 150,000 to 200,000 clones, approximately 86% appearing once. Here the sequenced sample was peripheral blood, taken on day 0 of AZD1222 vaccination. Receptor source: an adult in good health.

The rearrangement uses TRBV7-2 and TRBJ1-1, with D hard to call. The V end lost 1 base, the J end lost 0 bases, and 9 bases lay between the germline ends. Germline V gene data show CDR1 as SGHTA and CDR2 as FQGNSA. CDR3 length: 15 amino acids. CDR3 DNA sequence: TGTGCCAGCAGCTTAGGCCGGCAGTTGAACACTGAAGCTTTCTTT. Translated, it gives CASSLGRQLNTEAFF.

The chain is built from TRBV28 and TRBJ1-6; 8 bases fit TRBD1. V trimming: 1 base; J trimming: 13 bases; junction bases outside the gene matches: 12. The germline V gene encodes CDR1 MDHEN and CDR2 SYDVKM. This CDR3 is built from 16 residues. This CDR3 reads CASSLFPDRAVVPLHF. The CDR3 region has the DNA TGTGCCAGCAGTTTATTCCCGGACAGGGCCGTAGTGCCCCTCCACTTT.

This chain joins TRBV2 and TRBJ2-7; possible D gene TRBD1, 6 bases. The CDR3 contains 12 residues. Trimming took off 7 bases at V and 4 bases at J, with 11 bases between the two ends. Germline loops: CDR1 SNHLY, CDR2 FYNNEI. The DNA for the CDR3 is TGTGCCAGCAAGCTAACAGGGTACGAGCAGTACTTC. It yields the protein CASKLTGYEQYF.

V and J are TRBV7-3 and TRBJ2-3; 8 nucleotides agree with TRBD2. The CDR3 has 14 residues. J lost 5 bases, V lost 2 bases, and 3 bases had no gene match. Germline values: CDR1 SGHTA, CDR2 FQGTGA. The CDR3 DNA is TGTGCCAGCAGCTTACACGGGAGGGTAGATACGCAGTATTTT. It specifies CASSLHGRVDTQYF. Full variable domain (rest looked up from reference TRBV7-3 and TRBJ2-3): GAGVSQTPSNKVTEKGKYVELRCDPISGHTALYWYRQSLGQGPEFLIYFQGTGAADDSGLPNDRFFAVRPEGSVSTLKIQRTERGDSAVYLCASSLHGRVDTQYFGPGTRLTVL.

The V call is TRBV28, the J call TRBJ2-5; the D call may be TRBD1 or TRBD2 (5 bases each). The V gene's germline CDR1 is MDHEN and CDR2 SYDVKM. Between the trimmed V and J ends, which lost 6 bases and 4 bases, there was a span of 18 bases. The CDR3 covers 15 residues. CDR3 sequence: CASSFTGTVRETQYF. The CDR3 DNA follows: TGTGCCAGCAGCTTCACCGGGACGGTCCGAGAGACCCAGTACTTC.

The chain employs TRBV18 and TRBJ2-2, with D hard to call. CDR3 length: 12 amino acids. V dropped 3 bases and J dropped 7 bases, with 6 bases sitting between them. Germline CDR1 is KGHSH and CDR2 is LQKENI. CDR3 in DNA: TGTGCCAGCTCACCGGATGGCGGGGAGCTGTTTTTT. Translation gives CASSPDGGELFF.

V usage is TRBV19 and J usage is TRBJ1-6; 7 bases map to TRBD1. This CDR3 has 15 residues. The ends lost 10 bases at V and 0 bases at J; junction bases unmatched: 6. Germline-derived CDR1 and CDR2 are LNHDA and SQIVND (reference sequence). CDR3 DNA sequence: TGTGCCACTTCGACAGGGAGCTCCTATAATTCACCCCTCCACTTT. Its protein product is CATSTGSSYNSPLHF.

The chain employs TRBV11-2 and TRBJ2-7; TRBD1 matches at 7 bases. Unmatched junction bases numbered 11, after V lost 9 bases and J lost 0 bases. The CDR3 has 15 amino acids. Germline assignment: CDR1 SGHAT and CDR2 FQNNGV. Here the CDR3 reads CASDRVKGSSYEQYF. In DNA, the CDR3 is TGTGCCAGTGACAGGGTGAAGGGAAGCTCCTACGAGCAGTACTTC.

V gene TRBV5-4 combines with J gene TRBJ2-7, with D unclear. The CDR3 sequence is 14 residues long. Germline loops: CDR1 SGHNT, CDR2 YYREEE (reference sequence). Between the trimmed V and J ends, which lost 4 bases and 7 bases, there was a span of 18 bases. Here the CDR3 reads CASSVGAAIGEQYF. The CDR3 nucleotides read TGTGCCAGCAGCGTGGGCGCGGCGATAGGGGAGCAGTACTTC. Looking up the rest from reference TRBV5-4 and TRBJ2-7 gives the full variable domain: ETGVTQSPTHLIKTRGQQVTLRCSSQSGHNTVSWYQQALGQGPQFIFQYYREEENGRGNFPPRFSGLQFPNYSSELNVNALELDDSALYLCASSVGAAIGEQYFGPGTRLTVT.

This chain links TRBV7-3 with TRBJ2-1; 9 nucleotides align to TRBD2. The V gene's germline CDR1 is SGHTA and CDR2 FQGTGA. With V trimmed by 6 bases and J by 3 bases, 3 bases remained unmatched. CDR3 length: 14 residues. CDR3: CASSLAGDYNEQFF. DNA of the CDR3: TGTGCCAGCAGTTTAGCGGGAGACTACAATGAGCAGTTCTTC.

For the CDR3, the DNA is TGTGCCAGCAGTAGGACTAGCGATCTCTACAATGAGCAGTTCTTC. It yields the protein CASSRTSDLYNEQFF. The chain joins TRBV6-6 to TRBJ2-1; 9 nucleotides align to TRBD2. The germline gives CDR1 MNHNY, CDR2 SVGAGI (reference sequence). The V segment lost 5 bases and the J segment 3 bases; nucleotides outside the gene matches: 5. CDR3 length equals 15 residues.

This CDR3 is CASSFNWNTEAFF. The CDR3 DNA follows: TGTGCCAGCAGTTTTAACTGGAACACTGAAGCTTTCTTT. The chain has TRBV28 and TRBJ1-1; D gene uncertain. Germline V gene sequence: CDR1 MDHEN, CDR2 SYDVKM. V was pared by 3 bases and J by 1 base, with 6 bases between. The CDR3 runs to 13 residues. Complete variable domain (other parts from reference TRBV28 and TRBJ1-1): DVKVTQSSRYLVKRTGEKVFLECVQDMDHENMFWYRQDPGLGLRLIYFSYDVKMKEKGDIPEGYSVSREKKERFSLILESASTNQTSMYLCASSFNWNTEAFFGQGTRLTVV.

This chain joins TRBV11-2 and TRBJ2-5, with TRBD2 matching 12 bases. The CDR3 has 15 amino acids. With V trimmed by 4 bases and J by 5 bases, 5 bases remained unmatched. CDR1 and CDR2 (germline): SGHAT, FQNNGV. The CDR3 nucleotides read TGTGCCAGCAGCTCCCTACTAGCGGGGGGCGAGACCCAGTACTTC. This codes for CASSSLLAGGETQYF. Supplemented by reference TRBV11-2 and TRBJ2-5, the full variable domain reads EAGVAQSPRYKIIEKRQSVAFWCNPISGHATLYWYQQILGQGPKLLIQFQNNGVVDDSQLPKDRFSAERLKGVDSTLKIQPAKLEDSAVYLCASSSLLAGGETQYFGPGTRLLVL.

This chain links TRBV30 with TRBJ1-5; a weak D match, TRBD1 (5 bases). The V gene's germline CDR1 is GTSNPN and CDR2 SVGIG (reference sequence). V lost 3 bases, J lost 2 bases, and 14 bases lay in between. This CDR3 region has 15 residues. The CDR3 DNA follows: TGTGCCTGGAGCCCTAACAGGTCGGGCAATCAGCCCCAGCATTTT. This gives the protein CAWSPNRSGNQPQHF. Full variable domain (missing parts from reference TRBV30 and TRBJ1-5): SQTIHQWPATLVQPVGSPLSLECTVEGTSNPNLYWYRQAAGRGLQLLFYSVGIGQISSEVPQNLSASRPQDRQFILSSKKLLLSDSGFYLCAWSPNRSGNQPQHFGDGTRLSIL.

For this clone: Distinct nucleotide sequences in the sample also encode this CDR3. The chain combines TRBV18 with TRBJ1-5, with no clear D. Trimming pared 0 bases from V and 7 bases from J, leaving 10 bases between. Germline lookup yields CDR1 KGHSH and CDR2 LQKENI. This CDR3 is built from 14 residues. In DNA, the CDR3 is TGTGCCAGCTCACCACCTCCGGAGGGCCAGCCCCAGCATTTT. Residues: CASSPPPEGQPQHF.

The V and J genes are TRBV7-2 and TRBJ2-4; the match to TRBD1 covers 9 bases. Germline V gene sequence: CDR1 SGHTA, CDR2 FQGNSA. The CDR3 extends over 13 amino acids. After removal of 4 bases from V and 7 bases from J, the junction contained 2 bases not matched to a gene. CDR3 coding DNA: TGTGCCAGCAGCTCCGGACAGGGGAACATTCAGTACTTC. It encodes CASSSGQGNIQYF.

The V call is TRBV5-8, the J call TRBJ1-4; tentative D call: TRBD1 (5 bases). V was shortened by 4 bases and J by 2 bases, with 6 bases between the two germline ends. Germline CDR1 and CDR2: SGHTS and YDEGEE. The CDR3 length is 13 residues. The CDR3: CASSRDTNEKLFF. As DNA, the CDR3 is TGTGCCAGCAGCCGGGACACTAATGAAAAACTGTTTTTT. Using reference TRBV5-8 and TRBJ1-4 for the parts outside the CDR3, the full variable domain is EAGVTQSPTHLIKTRGQQATLRCSPISGHTSVYWYQQALGLGLQFLLWYDEGEERNRGNFPPRFSGRQFPNYSSELNVNALELEDSALYLCASSRDTNEKLFFGSGTQLSVL.

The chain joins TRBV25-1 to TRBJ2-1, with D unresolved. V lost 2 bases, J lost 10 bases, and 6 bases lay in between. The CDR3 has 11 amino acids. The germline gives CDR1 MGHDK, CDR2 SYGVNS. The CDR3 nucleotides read TGTGCCAGCAGTGAACTACAAGAGCAGTTCTTC. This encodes CASSELQEQFF.

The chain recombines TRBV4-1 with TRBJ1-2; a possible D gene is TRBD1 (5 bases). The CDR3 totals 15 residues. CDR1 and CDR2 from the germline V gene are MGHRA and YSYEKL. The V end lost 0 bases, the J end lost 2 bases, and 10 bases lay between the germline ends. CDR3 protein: CASSQDGEGNYGYTF. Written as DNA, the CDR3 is TGCGCCAGCAGCCAAGATGGGGAGGGGAACTATGGCTACACCTTC.

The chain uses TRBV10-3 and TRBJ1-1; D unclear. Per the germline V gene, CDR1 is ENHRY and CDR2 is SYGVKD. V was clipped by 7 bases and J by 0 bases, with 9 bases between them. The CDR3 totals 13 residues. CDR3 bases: TGTGCCATCAAGGCGGTCCTGAACACTGAAGCTTTCTTT. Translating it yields CAIKAVLNTEAFF.

CDR3 region: CASSPISGTYEQYF. The CDR3 coding sequence is TGTGCCAGTAGCCCCATCAGCGGGACTTACGAGCAGTACTTC. The rearrangement joins TRBV19 to TRBJ2-7; 7 positions agree with TRBD2. The CDR3 is 14 residues long. The germline V gene encodes CDR1 LNHDA and CDR2 SQIVND (reference sequence). With V trimmed by 6 bases and J by 4 bases, 9 bases remained unmatched.

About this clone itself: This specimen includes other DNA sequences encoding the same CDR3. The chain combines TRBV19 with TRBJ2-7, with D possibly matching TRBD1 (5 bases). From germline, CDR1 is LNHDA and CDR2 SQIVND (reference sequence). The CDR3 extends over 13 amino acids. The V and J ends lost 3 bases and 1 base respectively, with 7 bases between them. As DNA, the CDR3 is TGTGCCAGTAGTATCCAGGGTTCCTACGAGCAGTACTTC. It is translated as CASSIQGSYEQYF.

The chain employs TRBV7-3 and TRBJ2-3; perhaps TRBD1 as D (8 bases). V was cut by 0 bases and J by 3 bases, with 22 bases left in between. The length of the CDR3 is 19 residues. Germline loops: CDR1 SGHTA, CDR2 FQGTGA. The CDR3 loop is CASSLTPDRAGVATDTQYF. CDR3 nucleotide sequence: TGTGCCAGCAGCTTAACACCGGACAGGGCGGGAGTAGCAACAGATACGCAGTATTTT.

This CDR3 reads CASNSKTGDTYEQYF. CDR3 in DNA: TGTGCCAGCAACTCCAAGACAGGGGACACCTACGAGCAGTACTTC. The rearrangement joins TRBV7-9 to TRBJ2-7, with 8 nucleotides matching TRBD1. Per germline, CDR1 SEHNR and CDR2 FQNEAQ (reference sequence). The trim removed 7 bases at V and 2 bases at J, leaving 10 bases unmatched. CDR3 length equals 15 residues.

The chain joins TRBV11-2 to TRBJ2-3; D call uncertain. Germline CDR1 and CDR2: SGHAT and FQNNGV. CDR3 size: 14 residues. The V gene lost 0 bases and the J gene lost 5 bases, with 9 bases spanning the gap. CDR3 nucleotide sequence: TGTGCCAGCAGCTTAGATCTGGGTAGAGATACGCAGTATTTT. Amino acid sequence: CASSLDLGRDTQYF.